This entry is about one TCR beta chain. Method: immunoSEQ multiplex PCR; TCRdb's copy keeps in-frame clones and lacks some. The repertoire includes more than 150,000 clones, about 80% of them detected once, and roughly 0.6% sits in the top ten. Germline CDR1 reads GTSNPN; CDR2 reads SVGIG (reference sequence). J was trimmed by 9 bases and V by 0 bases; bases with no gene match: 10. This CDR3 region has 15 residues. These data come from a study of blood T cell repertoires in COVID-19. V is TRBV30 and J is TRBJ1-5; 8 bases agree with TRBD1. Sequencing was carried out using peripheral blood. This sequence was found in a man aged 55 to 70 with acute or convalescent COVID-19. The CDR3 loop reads CAWSVDSGGGRPQHF. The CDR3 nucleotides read TGTGCCTGGAGTGTCGATTCAGGGGGCGGGAGGCCCCAGCATTTT.